The next 26 T cell receptor beta chains were all read from a single sample in a study of T cell responses to AZD1222 COVID-19 vaccine. Assay used: immunoSEQ multiplex PCR; TCRdb lists only in-frame clones, some missing. The sample lists about 190,000 clones, 90% to 95% occurring once. The sample was peripheral blood, taken 28 days after the second dose of the MenACWY control vaccine. Receptors originate from an adult who received the MenACWY meningococcal vaccine as a control.

The chain has TRBV3-1 (or the pseudogene TRBV3-2) and TRBJ1-2; weak D call: TRBD1 (5 bases). Germline V gene sequence: CDR1 LGHDT, CDR2 YNNKEL (reference sequence). The ends were cut back, 7 bases at V and 2 bases at J, with 20 bases in the middle. The CDR3 consists of 16 residues. The CDR3 is CASTARGARENYGYTF. CDR3 coding DNA: TGTGCCAGCACCGCCCGGGGCGCTCGGGAAAACTATGGCTACACCTTC.

The chain links TRBV4-3 to TRBJ2-5; 9 nucleotides agree with TRBD2. CDR1 LGHNA and CDR2 YSLEER come from the germline V gene. J lost 9 bases, V lost 1 base, and 15 bases had no gene match. The CDR3 consists of 17 residues. The CDR3 DNA reads TGCGCCAGCAGCCAAGGGGTCGGACTAGCGACCAGGTCGGCCCAGTACTTC. Amino acid sequence: CASSQGVGLATRSAQYF.

This clone was observed once. The chain is built from TRBV4-2 and TRBJ2-2; D remains unclear. The CDR3 runs 15 residues. V shed 0 bases and J shed 6 bases, with 11 bases lying between them. Per the germline V gene, CDR1 is LGHNA and CDR2 is YNFKEQ. The CDR3 reads CASSQDLGFAGELFF. CDR3 DNA sequence: TGTGCCAGCAGCCAAGATTTGGGTTTCGCCGGGGAGCTGTTTTTT.

This rearrangement joins TRBV6-2 or TRBV6-3 to TRBJ2-2; no clear D. The CDR3 loop spans 14 amino acids. CDR1 is MNHEY, CDR2 SVGEGT, per germline. V was cut by 4 bases and J by 7 bases, with 13 bases left in between. The chain's CDR3 is CASSSLGISGELFF. CDR3 bases: TGTGCCAGCAGTTCCCTGGGGATTAGCGGGGAGCTGTTTTTT.

This clone appeared once. The chain couples TRBV20-1 to TRBJ2-7; D is tentatively TRBD1 or TRBD2 (5 bases each). Germline CDR1 DFQATT, CDR2 SNEGSKA (reference sequence). V lost 6 bases to trimming and J lost 7 bases, with 13 bases between them. This CDR3 is built from 11 residues. Written as DNA, the CDR3 is TGCAGTGCCCTCGGGGCCGATGAGCAGTACTTC. It specifies CSALGADEQYF.

This clone came up once. The V call is TRBV9, the J call TRBJ1-1, with 7 positions matching TRBD1. The CDR3 spans 15 residues. The germline gives CDR1 SGDLS, CDR2 YYNGEE. With 0 bases clipped from V and 2 bases from J, the junction kept 4 bases outside the gene matches. The CDR3 sequence: CASSVVQGINTEAFF. As DNA, the CDR3 is TGTGCCAGCAGCGTAGTACAGGGGATTAACACTGAAGCTTTCTTT.

This chain connects TRBV5-1 to TRBJ2-7; 8 bases line up with TRBD1. Germline CDR1 is SGHRS and CDR2 is YFSETQ. The CDR3 contains 16 residues. V dropped 2 bases and J dropped 5; count of bases not matched to a gene: 12. CDR3 nucleotides: TGCGCCAGCAGCTTCACTATCCGGGACAGGAACAACGAGCAGTACTTC. This encodes CASSFTIRDRNNEQYF.

This clone occurred once. This sequence joins TRBV7-3 and TRBJ1-1; 7 bases align to TRBD1. The CDR3 totals 14 residues. With 2 bases clipped from V and 1 base from J, the junction kept 1 base outside the gene matches. Germline lookup yields CDR1 SGHTA and CDR2 FQGTGA. For the CDR3, the DNA is TGTGCCAGCAGCTTAGAGGGGGCGAACACTGAAGCTTTCTTT. Translated, it gives CASSLEGANTEAFF.

This sequence joins TRBV28 and TRBJ2-7; D unresolved. Germline V gene lookup returns CDR1 MDHEN and CDR2 SYDVKM. The CDR3 covers 11 residues. The V end lost 4 bases, the J end lost 3 bases, and 4 bases lay between the germline ends. The CDR3 loop is CASSWYYEQYF. In nucleotides, the CDR3 is TGTGCCAGCAGTTGGTACTACGAGCAGTACTTC.

The genes are TRBV5-1 and TRBJ1-2, with D perhaps TRBD1 (5 bases). This CDR3 spans 14 amino acids. With 4 bases removed from V and 5 bases from J, the gap between germline ends came to 15 bases. Germline V CDR1 and CDR2: SGHRS, YFSETQ. CDR3 bases: TGCGCCAGCAGCAGAACCGGGGCCTCATATGGCTACACCTTC. Amino acid sequence: CASSRTGASYGYTF.

J is TRBJ2-5 and V is TRBV10-2, with D possibly TRBD2 on 6 matching bases. V was trimmed by 8 bases and J by 1 base, leaving 20 bases between them. The germline V gene encodes CDR1 WSHSY and CDR2 SAAADI. The length of the CDR3 is 16 residues. DNA for the CDR3: TGCGCCAGCTCCTTACTAGCTGGATCGGGCCAAGAGACCCAGTACTTC. Its protein is CASSLLAGSGQETQYF.

A single count supports this clone. The chain recombines TRBV24-1 with TRBJ1-5; D gene ambiguous. V lost 6 bases to trimming and J lost 0 bases, with 8 bases between them. Germline V lookup: CDR1 KGHDR, CDR2 SFDVKD. This CDR3 comprises 14 residues. The CDR3 here is CATSTDNSNQPQHF. The CDR3 DNA reads TGTGCCACCAGTACAGATAATAGCAATCAGCCCCAGCATTTT.

The chain has TRBV10-3 and TRBJ2-3; 9 positions match TRBD2. Germline V gene lookup returns CDR1 ENHRY and CDR2 SYGVKD. Trimming cost V 7 bases and J 4 bases; bases outside gene matches: 12. CDR3 length: 16 residues. The CDR3 nucleotides are TGTGCCATCAAGGGAAATAGCGGGAGCAGTCCAGATACGCAGTATTTT. Encoded protein: CAIKGNSGSSPDTQYF.

The chain links TRBV19 to TRBJ2-1, with 13 bases fitting TRBD2. The CDR3 consists of 15 residues. Losses at the gene ends were 6 bases for V and 10 bases for J; bases not matched to a gene: 9. Germline assignment: CDR1 LNHDA and CDR2 SQIVND (reference sequence). The CDR3 reads CASSTLAGGRNEQFF. The CDR3 DNA is TGTGCCAGTAGCACACTAGCGGGAGGGAGAAACGAGCAGTTCTTC.

The chain uses TRBV4-3 and TRBJ2-7; D is undetermined. The length of the CDR3 is 16 residues. With 0 bases removed from V and 2 bases from J, the gap between germline ends came to 14 bases. The V gene's germline CDR1 is LGHNA and CDR2 YSLEER. The CDR3 DNA follows: TGCGCCAGCAGCCAAGATAGCCTAGTGCCGGCCTACGAGCAGTACTTC. As protein: CASSQDSLVPAYEQYF.

The V and J genes are TRBV27 and TRBJ1-3, with 10 nucleotides matching TRBD1. Per the germline V gene, CDR1 is MNHEY and CDR2 is SMNVEV (reference sequence). Germline trimming cut 5 bases from V and 4 bases from J; bases unmatched to any gene: 5. The CDR3 extends over 15 amino acids. CDR3 sequence (DNA): TGTGCCAGCAGTAGACAGGGGGCGGCGGGAAACACCATATATTTT. This encodes CASSRQGAAGNTIYF.

V gene TRBV5-1 combines with J gene TRBJ2-2; D may be TRBD2 (6 bases). Germline lookup yields CDR1 SGHRS and CDR2 YFSETQ. CDR3 length: 14 amino acids. Trimming took 6 bases from V and 5 from J, leaving 14 bases between them. In DNA form, the CDR3 reads TGCGCCAGCAACCACGGGGACTTAACCGGGGAGCTGTTTTTT. Translation gives CASNHGDLTGELFF.

J is TRBJ2-2 and V is TRBV7-2; D uncertain. V lost 5 bases and J lost 3, with 13 bases in between. Germline CDR1 and CDR2: SGHTA and FQGNSA. The length of the CDR3 is 15 residues. The CDR3 spells CASSNRAQDTGELFF. DNA of the CDR3: TGTGCCAGCAGCAACCGGGCCCAGGACACCGGGGAGCTGTTTTTT. Drawing the rest from reference TRBV7-2 and TRBJ2-2, the complete variable domain is GAGVSQSPSNKVTEKGKDVELRCDPISGHTALYWYRQSLGQGLEFLIYFQGNSAPDKSGLPSDRFSAERTGGSVSTLTIQRTQQEDSAVYLCASSNRAQDTGELFFGEGSRLTVL.

The chain combines TRBV15 with TRBJ1-3; D is ambiguous. The CDR3 covers 13 residues. Germline V lookup: CDR1 LNHNV, CDR2 YYDKDF (reference sequence). Trimming removed 7 bases from V and 0 bases from J, with 7 bases in between. CDR3 protein: CATTGHSGNTIYF. The DNA for the CDR3 is TGTGCCACCACCGGCCACTCTGGAAACACCATATATTTT.

The J gene is TRBJ2-7, the V gene TRBV11-2; 10 bases match TRBD2. In germline, CDR1 is SGHAT, CDR2 FQNNGV. This CDR3 comprises 15 residues. Trimming removed 5 bases from V and 2 bases from J; junction bases left unmatched: 6. CDR3 nucleotide sequence: TGTGCCAGCAGCCCCCGGAGCGGGAGGGCCTACGAGCAGTACTTC. Its translation is CASSPRSGRAYEQYF.

The V call is TRBV7-2, the J call TRBJ2-2; tentative D call: TRBD2 (6 bases). Trimming stripped 4 bases from V and 6 bases from J, with 18 bases between. Germline V gene sequence: CDR1 SGHTA, CDR2 FQGNSA. The CDR3 contains 16 residues. The DNA of the CDR3 is TGTGCCAGCAGCTACTCCAGGAGGGGAAGGGCCGGGGAGCTGTTTTTT. It is translated as CASSYSRRGRAGELFF.

The chain combines TRBV6-5 with TRBJ2-5; 7 positions agree with TRBD2. The V segment lost 6 bases and the J segment 4 bases; nucleotides outside the gene matches: 5. This CDR3 contains 13 residues. Germline CDR1 reads MNHEY; CDR2 reads SVGAGI. CDR3 region: CASRLAGLETQYF. CDR3 DNA sequence: TGTGCCAGCAGATTAGCGGGTTTAGAGACCCAGTACTTC.

The chain recombines TRBV5-1 with TRBJ2-7; 8 positions agree with TRBD1. Germline trimming cut 4 bases from V and 2 bases from J; bases unmatched to any gene: 11. The CDR3 runs to 16 residues. Germline V CDR1 and CDR2: SGHRS, YFSETQ. CDR3 coding DNA: TGCGCCAGCAGCCCGGGACAGGCCCCATTAGCCTACGAGCAGTACTTC. Residues: CASSPGQAPLAYEQYF. The complete variable domain, with remaining parts taken from reference TRBV5-1 and TRBJ2-7, reads KAGVTQTPRYLIKTRGQQVTLSCSPISGHRSVSWYQQTPGQGLQFLFEYFSETQRNKGNFPGRFSGRQFSNSRSEMNVSTLELGDSALYLCASSPGQAPLAYEQYFGPGTRLTVT.

The chain employs TRBV19 and TRBJ1-5; possible D gene TRBD1, 6 bases. There are 14 residues in the CDR3. The germline V gene encodes CDR1 LNHDA and CDR2 SQIVND (reference sequence). Trimming shortened V by 5 bases and J by 3 bases, and 11 bases separated the two germline ends. CDR3 loop: CASSAQGNNQPQHF. The CDR3 DNA follows: TGTGCCAGTAGTGCTCAGGGGAACAATCAGCCCCAGCATTTT. The variable domain in full, with the rest retrieved from reference TRBV19 and TRBJ1-5, is DGGITQSPKYLFRKEGQNVTLSCEQNLNHDAMYWYRQDPGQGLRLIYYSQIVNDFQKGDIAEGYSVSREKKESFPLTVTSAQKNPTAFYLCASSAQGNNQPQHFGDGTRLSIL.

The gene calls are TRBV5-8 and TRBJ1-5; no clear D gene. The CDR3 length is 15 residues. Deletions cut 7 bases from V and 0 bases from J, with 14 bases between. The germline V gene has CDR1 SGHTS and CDR2 YDEGEE. The CDR3 spells CASRHSLYSNQPQHF. CDR3 coding DNA: TGTGCCAGCCGGCACAGCTTATATAGCAATCAGCCCCAGCATTTT.

This clone was counted once. The chain links TRBV7-2 to TRBJ1-6; the D is unclear. Germline V gene data show CDR1 as SGHTA and CDR2 as FQGNSA. Trimming took off 1 base at V and 7 bases at J, with 14 bases between the two ends. The CDR3 totals 16 residues. CDR3 sequence reads: CASSLDAGRGNSPLHF. CDR3 coding DNA: TGTGCCAGCAGCTTAGACGCGGGAAGAGGCAATTCACCCCTCCACTTT. The entire variable domain, with the rest obtained from reference TRBV7-2 and TRBJ1-6, is as follows: GAGVSQSPSNKVTEKGKDVELRCDPISGHTALYWYRQSLGQGLEFLIYFQGNSAPDKSGLPSDRFSAERTGGSVSTLTIQRTQQEDSAVYLCASSLDAGRGNSPLHFGNGTRLTVT.